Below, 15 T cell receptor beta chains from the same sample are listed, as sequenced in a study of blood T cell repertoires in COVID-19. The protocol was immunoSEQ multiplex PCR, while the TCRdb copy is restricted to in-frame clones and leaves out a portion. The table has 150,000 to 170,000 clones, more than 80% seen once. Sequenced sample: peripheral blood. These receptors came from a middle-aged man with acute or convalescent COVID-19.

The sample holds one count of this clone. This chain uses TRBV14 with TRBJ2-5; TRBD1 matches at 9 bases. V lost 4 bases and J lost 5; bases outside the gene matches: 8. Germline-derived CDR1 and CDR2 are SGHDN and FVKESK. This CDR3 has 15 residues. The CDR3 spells CASSPGQGWWETQYF. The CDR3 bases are TGTGCCAGCAGCCCCGGACAGGGGTGGTGGGAGACCCAGTACTTC.

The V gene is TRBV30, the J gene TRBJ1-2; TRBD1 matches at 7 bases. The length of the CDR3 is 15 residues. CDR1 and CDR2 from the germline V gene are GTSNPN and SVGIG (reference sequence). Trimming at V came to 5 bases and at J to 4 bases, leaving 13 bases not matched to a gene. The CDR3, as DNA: TGTGCCTGGGGTCAGGGGACAGCCGTATCCTATGGCTACACCTTC. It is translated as CAWGQGTAVSYGYTF.

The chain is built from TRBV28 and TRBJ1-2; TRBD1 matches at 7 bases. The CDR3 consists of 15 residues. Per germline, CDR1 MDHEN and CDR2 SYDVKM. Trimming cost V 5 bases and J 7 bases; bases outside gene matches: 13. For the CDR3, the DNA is TGTGCCAGCAGTATCCGGACGACAGGGAAAGCTGGCTACACCTTC. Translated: CASSIRTTGKAGYTF.

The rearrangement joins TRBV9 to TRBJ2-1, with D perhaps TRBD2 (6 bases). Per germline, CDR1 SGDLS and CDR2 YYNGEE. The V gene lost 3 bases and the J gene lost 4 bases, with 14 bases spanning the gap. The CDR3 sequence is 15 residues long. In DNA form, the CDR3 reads TGTGCCAGCAGCGCATCTTTAGCGGTTTACAATGAGCAGTTCTTC. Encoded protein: CASSASLAVYNEQFF.

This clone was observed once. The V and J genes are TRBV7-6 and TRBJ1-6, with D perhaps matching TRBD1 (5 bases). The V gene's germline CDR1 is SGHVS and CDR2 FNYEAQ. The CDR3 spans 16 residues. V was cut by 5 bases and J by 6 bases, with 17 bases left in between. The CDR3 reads CASSHNPTDRNSPLHF. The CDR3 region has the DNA TGTGCCAGCAGCCACAATCCGACAGACCGTAATTCACCCCTCCACTTT. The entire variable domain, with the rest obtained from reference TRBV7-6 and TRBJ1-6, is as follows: GAGVSQSPRYKVTKRGQDVALRCDPISGHVSLYWYRQALGQGPEFLTYFNYEAQQDKSGLPNDRFSAERPEGSISTLTIQRTEQRDSAMYRCASSHNPTDRNSPLHFGNGTRLTVT.

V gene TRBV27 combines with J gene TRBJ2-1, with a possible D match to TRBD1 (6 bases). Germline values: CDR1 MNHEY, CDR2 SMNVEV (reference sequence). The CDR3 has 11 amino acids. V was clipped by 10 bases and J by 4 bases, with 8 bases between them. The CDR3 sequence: CATGQYNEQFF. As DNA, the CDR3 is TGTGCCACCGGACAGTACAATGAGCAGTTCTTC.

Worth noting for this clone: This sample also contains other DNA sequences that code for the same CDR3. CDR3 nucleotide sequence: TGTGCCAGTAGTACCAGACAGGGGTCCTATAATTCACCCCTCCACTTT. Protein product: CASSTRQGSYNSPLHF. The chain links TRBV19 to TRBJ1-6, with 8 bases aligning to TRBD1. The CDR3 runs 16 residues. J gave up 1 base and V 4 bases, and 3 bases lay outside the gene matches. CDR1 is LNHDA, CDR2 SQIVND, per germline (reference sequence).

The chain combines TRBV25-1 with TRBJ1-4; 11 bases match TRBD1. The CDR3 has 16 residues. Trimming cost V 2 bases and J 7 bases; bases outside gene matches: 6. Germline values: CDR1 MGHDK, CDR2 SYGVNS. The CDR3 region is CASSERKGQGVEKLFF. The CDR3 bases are TGTGCCAGCAGTGAACGGAAGGGACAGGGGGTTGAAAAACTGTTTTTT.

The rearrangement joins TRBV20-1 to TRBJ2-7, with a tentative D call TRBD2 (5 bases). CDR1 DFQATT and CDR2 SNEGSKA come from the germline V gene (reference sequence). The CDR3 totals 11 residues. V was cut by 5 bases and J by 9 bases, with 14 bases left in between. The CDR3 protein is CSAYWGVRQYF. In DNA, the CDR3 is TGCAGTGCTTACTGGGGAGTAAGGCAGTACTTC.

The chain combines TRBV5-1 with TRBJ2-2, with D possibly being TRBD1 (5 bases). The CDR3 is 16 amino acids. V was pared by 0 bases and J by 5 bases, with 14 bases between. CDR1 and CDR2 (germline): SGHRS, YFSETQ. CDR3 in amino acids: CASSLVGEGVTGELFF. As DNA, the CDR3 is TGCGCCAGCAGCTTGGTTGGGGAAGGGGTGACCGGGGAGCTGTTTTTT. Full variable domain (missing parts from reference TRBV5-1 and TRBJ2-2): KAGVTQTPRYLIKTRGQQVTLSCSPISGHRSVSWYQQTPGQGLQFLFEYFSETQRNKGNFPGRFSGRQFSNSRSEMNVSTLELGDSALYLCASSLVGEGVTGELFFGEGSRLTVL.

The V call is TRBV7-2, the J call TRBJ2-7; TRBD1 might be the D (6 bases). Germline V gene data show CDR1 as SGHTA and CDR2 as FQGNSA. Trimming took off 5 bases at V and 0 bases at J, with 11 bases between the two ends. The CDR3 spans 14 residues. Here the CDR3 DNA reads TGTGCCAGCAGCCCCGGGACATTCTCCTACGAGCAGTACTTC. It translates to CASSPGTFSYEQYF.

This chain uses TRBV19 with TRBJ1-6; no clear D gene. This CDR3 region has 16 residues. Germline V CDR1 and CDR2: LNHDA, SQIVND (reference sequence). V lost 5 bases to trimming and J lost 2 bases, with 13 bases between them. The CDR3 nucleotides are TGTGCCAGTAGTCAAGCATGGGGAGCCTATAATTCACCCCTCCACTTT. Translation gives CASSQAWGAYNSPLHF.

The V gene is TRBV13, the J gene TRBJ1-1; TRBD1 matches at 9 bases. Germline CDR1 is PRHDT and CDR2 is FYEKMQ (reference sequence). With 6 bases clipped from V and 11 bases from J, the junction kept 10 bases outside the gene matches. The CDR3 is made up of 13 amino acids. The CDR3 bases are TGTGCCAGCAGGCGTACAGGGGGCGAATCCGCTTTCTTT. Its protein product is CASRRTGGESAFF.

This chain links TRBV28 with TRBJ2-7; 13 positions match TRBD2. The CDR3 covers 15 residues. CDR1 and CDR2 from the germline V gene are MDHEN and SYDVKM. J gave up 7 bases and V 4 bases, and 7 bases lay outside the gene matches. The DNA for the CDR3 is TGTGCCAGCAGTTCACTAGCGGGGGGGAGGAGGGAGCAGTACGTC. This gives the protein CASSSLAGGRREQYV.

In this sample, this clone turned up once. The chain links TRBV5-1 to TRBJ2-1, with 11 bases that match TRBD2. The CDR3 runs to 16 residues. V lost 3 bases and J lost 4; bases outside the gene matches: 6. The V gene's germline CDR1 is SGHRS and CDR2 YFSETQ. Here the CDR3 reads CASSSRLAGFYNEQFF. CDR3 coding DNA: TGCGCCAGCAGCTCACGACTAGCGGGATTTTACAATGAGCAGTTCTTC. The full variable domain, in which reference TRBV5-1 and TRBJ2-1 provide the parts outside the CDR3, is KAGVTQTPRYLIKTRGQQVTLSCSPISGHRSVSWYQQTPGQGLQFLFEYFSETQRNKGNFPGRFSGRQFSNSRSEMNVSTLELGDSALYLCASSSRLAGFYNEQFFGPGTRLTVL.